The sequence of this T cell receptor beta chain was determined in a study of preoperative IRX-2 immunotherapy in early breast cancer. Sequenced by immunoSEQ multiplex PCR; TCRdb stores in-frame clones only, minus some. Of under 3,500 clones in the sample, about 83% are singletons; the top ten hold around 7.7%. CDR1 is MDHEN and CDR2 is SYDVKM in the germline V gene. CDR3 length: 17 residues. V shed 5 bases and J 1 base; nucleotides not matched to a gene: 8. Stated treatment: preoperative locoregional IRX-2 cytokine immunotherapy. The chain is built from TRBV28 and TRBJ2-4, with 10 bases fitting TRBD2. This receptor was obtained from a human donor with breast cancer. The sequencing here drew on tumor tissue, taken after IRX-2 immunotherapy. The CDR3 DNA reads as TGTGCCAGCAGTAGAAACAGGGGACTAGCGGCCAAAAACATTCAGTACTTC. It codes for CASSRNRGLAAKNIQYF.